Presented here are 6 T cell receptor beta chains from one specimen sequenced in a study of cytomegalovirus exposure and HLA in healthy donors. Assay: immunoSEQ multiplex PCR; the TCRdb copy retains only in-frame clones and omits some. The sample consists of approximately 300,000 clones, approximately 86% of them appearing once. The sequenced sample consisted of PBMCs. The receptors originated from a woman in her twenties or thirties in good health and CMV-seropositive.

The chain couples TRBV6-5 to TRBJ2-5, with D tentatively TRBD1 (6 bases). Germline V gene sequence: CDR1 MNHEY, CDR2 SVGAGI. The CDR3 totals 15 residues. V was clipped by 6 bases and J by 4 bases, with 18 bases between them. CDR3 in amino acids: CASRVADWGRETQYF. In DNA, the CDR3 is TGTGCCAGCAGGGTTGCTGACTGGGGGCGAGAGACCCAGTACTTC.

The J gene is TRBJ1-2, the V gene TRBV28; D is unclear. The CDR3 length is 12 residues. Looked up from germline, CDR1 is MDHEN and CDR2 is SYDVKM. Trimming stripped 5 bases from V and 3 bases from J, with 7 bases between. The CDR3 protein is CASSPSYYGYTF. CDR3 coding DNA: TGTGCCAGCAGTCCTTCTTACTATGGCTACACCTTC.

The chain links TRBV5-1 to TRBJ2-7; 9 nucleotides agree with TRBD1. The length of the CDR3 is 20 residues. Germline CDR1 SGHRS, CDR2 YFSETQ. Trimming at V came to 1 base and at J to 0 bases, leaving 17 bases not matched to a gene. Written as DNA, the CDR3 is TGCGCCAGCAGCTTGAGCGCTGGGACAGGGTCCCAACGGGGCTCCTACGAGCAGTACTTC. It codes for CASSLSAGTGSQRGSYEQYF.

The J gene is TRBJ2-7, the V gene TRBV21-1; TRBD1, the table's D call, was not compared with the DNA. TRBV21-1 is a documented pseudogene. The CDR3 covers 14 residues. The CDR3 loop reads CARGRTGRSYEQYF. CDR3 nucleotide sequence: TGTGCCAGAGGACGGACAGGGAGGTCCTACGAGCAGTACTTC.

The rearrangement uses TRBV9 and TRBJ1-3; D might be TRBD1 (6 bases). Germline V CDR1 and CDR2: SGDLS, YYNGEE. Trimming stripped 4 bases from V and 4 bases from J, with 21 bases between. The CDR3 runs to 17 residues. The CDR3 loop is CASSSPKGNREGNTIYF. In DNA, the CDR3 is TGTGCCAGCAGCTCGCCGAAGGGGAACAGGGAGGGAAACACCATATATTTT.

The chain employs TRBV9 and TRBJ2-1; 7 nucleotides line up with TRBD1. Germline V gene data show CDR1 as SGDLS and CDR2 as YYNGEE. CDR3 length equals 14 residues. Losses at the gene ends were 4 bases for V and 8 bases for J; bases not matched to a gene: 9. CDR3 protein: CASSPGTVRDEQFF. CDR3 coding DNA: TGTGCCAGCAGCCCCGGGACAGTCCGCGATGAGCAGTTCTTC. The whole variable domain, filled in from reference TRBV9 and TRBJ2-1, reads DSGVTQTPKHLITATGQRVTLRCSPRSGDLSVYWYQQSLDQGLQFLIQYYNGEERAKGNILERFSAQQFPDLHSELNLSSLELGDSALYFCASSPGTVRDEQFFGPGTRLTVL.